The present TCR beta chain was sequenced within a study of blood T cells in healthy people across ages. After removal of 3 bases from V and 7 bases from J, the junction contained 5 bases not matched to a gene. Germline V gene data show CDR1 as SGHDN and CDR2 as FVKESK. The CDR3 consists of 15 residues. Primers used in a second PCR of roughly 6 to 12 cycles were a sample-barcoded 5' primer and a J-beta primer mix. MiXCR was run by TCRdb on the 5' RACE reads, yielding one entry per CDR3 protein. In the table there are approximately 780,000 distinct CDR3 sequences, around 25% of which are singletons. This clonotype was seen more than once but under ten times. Another study also made use of these data, one on T cells of mothers and their children.

The sequencing sample was made of blood. This clonotype was sampled from a boy aged 10-17 years in good health. J is TRBJ1-6 and V is TRBV14, with TRBD1 matching 8 bases. This CDR3 is CASSQVGTGNSPLHF. The CDR3 DNA follows: TGTGCCAGCAGCCAGGTTGGGACAGGCAATTCACCCCTCCACTTT.